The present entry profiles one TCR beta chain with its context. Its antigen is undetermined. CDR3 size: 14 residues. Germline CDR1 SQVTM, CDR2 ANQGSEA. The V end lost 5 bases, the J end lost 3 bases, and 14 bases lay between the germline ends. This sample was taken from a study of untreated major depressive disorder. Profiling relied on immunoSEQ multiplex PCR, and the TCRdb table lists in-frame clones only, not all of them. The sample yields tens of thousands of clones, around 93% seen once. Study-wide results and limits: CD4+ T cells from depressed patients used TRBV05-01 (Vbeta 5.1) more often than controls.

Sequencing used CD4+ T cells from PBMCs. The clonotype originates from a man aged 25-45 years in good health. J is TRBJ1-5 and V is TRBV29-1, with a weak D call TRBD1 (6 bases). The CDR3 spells CSVLKGDSNQPQHF. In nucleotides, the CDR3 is TGCAGCGTTTTAAAGGGGGACTCCAATCAGCCCCAGCATTTT.